What follows are 22 T cell receptor beta chains derived from one specimen sequenced in a study of graft-versus-host responses after intestinal transplantation. TCRdb's table, derived via immunoSEQ multiplex PCR, lists solely in-frame clones and lacks some. The table shows roughly 7,000 clones, with about 97% occurring only once. The input for sequencing was PBMCs, taken 23 days after intestinal transplant. The receptors here all came from a human patient who received an intestinal transplant, so some T cells may come from the graft donor.

This sequence joins TRBV5-1 and TRBJ1-1; D not resolved. This CDR3 spans 15 amino acids. The ends were cut back, 4 bases at V and 5 bases at J, with 18 bases in the middle. CDR1 is SGHRS and CDR2 is YFSETQ in the germline V gene. In DNA form, the CDR3 reads TGCGCCAGCAGCCCCCATGGCGACCTTGGGACTGAAGCTTTCTTT. It translates to CASSPHGDLGTEAFF.

The chain employs TRBV18 and TRBJ2-3; D remains unclear. The CDR3 spans 17 residues. Germline CDR1 reads KGHSH; CDR2 reads LQKENI. V lost 0 bases to trimming and J lost 0 bases, with 13 bases between them. CDR3 sequence reads: CASSPPSSLTSTDTQYF. The CDR3 DNA is TGTGCCAGCTCACCACCTTCATCGCTCACTAGCACAGATACGCAGTATTTT.

The CDR3, as DNA: TGTGCCAGCAGCCCAGGCCACAGCGATACCTACGAGCAGTACTTC. The encoded protein is CASSPGHSDTYEQYF. The chain has TRBV7-9 and TRBJ2-5; D is undetermined. The J call is doubtful: the DNA matches TRBJ2-7 better. CDR3 length: 15 amino acids. CDR1 is SEHNR and CDR2 is FQNEAQ in the germline V gene (reference sequence).

Turning to this clone: The junction differs from germline at one of its ends, possibly a read error. The chain joins TRBV7-8 to TRBJ2-1; D gene uncertain. The CDR3 has 13 residues. Germline V gene lookup returns CDR1 SGHVS and CDR2 FQNEAQ. The CDR3 region has the DNA TGTGCCAGCAGCTTAAGTCCCTCTTCCGGTGGGGTCTTC. The encoded protein is CASSLSPSSGGVF.

The CDR3, as DNA: TGTGCCAGCAGCTCGTTGAATGAAAAACTGTTTTTT. Encoded protein: CASSSLNEKLFF. This chain links TRBV7-2 with TRBJ1-4, with D unclear. There are 12 residues in the CDR3. V lost 4 bases and J 5 bases, leaving 5 bases between the germline ends. From germline, CDR1 is SGHTA and CDR2 FQGNSA. Full variable domain (outside the CDR3, taken from reference TRBV7-2 and TRBJ1-4): GAGVSQSPSNKVTEKGKDVELRCDPISGHTALYWYRQSLGQGLEFLIYFQGNSAPDKSGLPSDRFSAERTGGSVSTLTIQRTQQEDSAVYLCASSSLNEKLFFGSGTQLSVL.

The table lists this clone with a count of one. The J gene is TRBJ1-1, the V gene TRBV6-1; a possible D gene is TRBD1 (5 bases). Trimming cost V 7 bases and J 10 bases, with 13 bases left between them. This CDR3 has 11 residues. Germline-derived CDR1 and CDR2 are MNHNS and SASEGT. CDR3 sequence: CASTGAQGAFF. The CDR3 bases are TGTGCCAGCACGGGCGCTCAGGGAGCTTTCTTT.

The chain has TRBV6-6 and TRBJ2-5; D may be TRBD2 (7 bases). CDR3 size: 15 residues. V was shortened by 6 bases and J by 4 bases, with 18 bases between the two germline ends. Looked up from germline, CDR1 is MNHNY and CDR2 is SVGAGI (reference sequence). The CDR3 region has the DNA TGTGCCAGCAGCCAGCTAGGGGGGGGCCGAGAGACCCAGTACTTC. Translated, it gives CASSQLGGGRETQYF.

This chain connects TRBV4-1 to TRBJ2-1; D is possibly TRBD1 (6 bases). CDR3 length: 10 amino acids. V lost 5 bases, J lost 10 bases, and 6 bases lay in between. Per the germline V gene, CDR1 is MGHRA and CDR2 is YSYEKL. CDR3: CASSGQEQFF. The CDR3 DNA reads as TGCGCCAGCAGCGGACAGGAGCAGTTCTTC.

The chain recombines TRBV5-8 with TRBJ2-3, with a tentative D call TRBD2 (5 bases). V was trimmed by 3 bases and J by 14 bases, leaving 22 bases between them. CDR3 length: 14 residues. Germline values: CDR1 SGHTS, CDR2 YDEGEE. The CDR3 DNA follows: TGTGCCAGCAGCTATTGGCAGAGGGTACCAATAGGGTATTTT. Translating gives CASSYWQRVPIGYF.

This clone was seen a single time. The chain couples TRBV4-2 to TRBJ1-1; D ambiguous. The germline V gene encodes CDR1 LGHNA and CDR2 YNFKEQ. CDR3 length: 16 residues. V gave up 0 bases and J gave up 5 bases, with 16 bases separating them. DNA of the CDR3: TGTGCCAGCAGCCAAGATTTTATTCCGTGGAGAACTGAAGCTTTCTTT. It codes for CASSQDFIPWRTEAFF.

This clone was found once. The rearrangement joins TRBV30 to TRBJ1-1, with 9 bases aligning to TRBD1. The CDR3 length is 13 residues. Germline values: CDR1 GTSNPN, CDR2 SVGIG (reference sequence). The junction had 6 bases not matched to a gene; V was cut back by 4 bases and J by 6 bases. The CDR3 reads CAWMGDRVAEAFF. In DNA form, the CDR3 reads TGTGCCTGGATGGGGGACAGGGTGGCTGAAGCTTTCTTT.

The chain is built from TRBV19 and TRBJ1-1; D is perhaps TRBD1 (5 bases). Deletions cut 3 bases from V and 3 bases from J, with 11 bases between. The CDR3 contains 14 residues. Germline CDR1 LNHDA, CDR2 SQIVND (reference sequence). The CDR3 nucleotides read TGTGCCAGTAGTATGAGGGGTTTCGACACTGAAGCTTTCTTT. Its translation is CASSMRGFDTEAFF.

The J gene is TRBJ2-1, the V gene TRBV19; the D gene could be TRBD1 or TRBD2 (5 bases each). The germline V gene encodes CDR1 LNHDA and CDR2 SQIVND (reference sequence). The CDR3 runs to 14 residues. V was cut by 5 bases and J by 3 bases, with 11 bases left in between. This CDR3 is CASSQGTLYNEQFF. The CDR3, as DNA: TGTGCCAGTAGTCAAGGGACCCTCTACAATGAGCAGTTCTTC.

This chain connects TRBV30 to TRBJ2-3; 7 nucleotides align to TRBD2. The trim removed 3 bases at V and 4 bases at J, leaving 7 bases unmatched. The length of the CDR3 is 14 residues. Germline V gene lookup returns CDR1 GTSNPN and CDR2 SVGIG (reference sequence). CDR3 in amino acids: CAWRTGGVADTQYF. The CDR3 nucleotides read TGTGCCTGGAGAACGGGAGGAGTGGCAGATACGCAGTATTTT.

The chain employs TRBV5-1 and TRBJ1-2, with TRBD1 identical over 9 bases. Germline loops: CDR1 SGHRS, CDR2 YFSETQ. V lost 0 bases, J lost 8 bases, and 17 bases stayed unmatched. The CDR3 is 18 amino acids. DNA of the CDR3: TGCGCCAGCAGCTTGGCTGGACCAAGGGGGGGACAGGGCTACGGCTACACCTTC. Translating it yields CASSLAGPRGGQGYGYTF. Filled out from reference TRBV5-1 and TRBJ1-2, the complete variable domain reads KAGVTQTPRYLIKTRGQQVTLSCSPISGHRSVSWYQQTPGQGLQFLFEYFSETQRNKGNFPGRFSGRQFSNSRSEMNVSTLELGDSALYLCASSLAGPRGGQGYGYTFGSGTRLTVV.

The J gene is TRBJ2-1, the V gene TRBV9; 11 bases agree with TRBD2. Germline trimming cut 7 bases from V and 2 bases from J; bases unmatched to any gene: 8. CDR1 SGDLS and CDR2 YYNGEE come from the germline V gene. The CDR3 length is 16 residues. The CDR3: CASSGLAELTYNEQFF. CDR3 nucleotides: TGTGCCAGCTCGGGACTAGCGGAACTTACCTACAATGAGCAGTTCTTC.

The chain couples TRBV11-2 to TRBJ2-5, with 13 bases fitting TRBD2. V gave up 1 base and J gave up 1 base; unmatched junction bases: 3. The CDR3 consists of 17 residues. Germline loops: CDR1 SGHAT, CDR2 FQNNGV. CDR3 loop: CASSLGRLAGGQETQYF. DNA of the CDR3: TGTGCCAGCAGCTTAGGTCGACTAGCGGGAGGCCAAGAGACCCAGTACTTC.

This rearrangement joins TRBV20-1 to TRBJ1-5; D remains unclear. Trimming took off 3 bases at V and 9 bases at J, with 9 bases between the two ends. The CDR3 runs 11 residues. Looked up from germline, CDR1 is DFQATT and CDR2 is SNEGSKA (reference sequence). The CDR3 reads CSARADGPQHF. The CDR3 DNA sequence: TGCAGTGCTAGGGCCGACGGGCCCCAGCATTTT.

The V call is TRBV5-1, the J call TRBJ2-7; 7 nucleotides line up with TRBD2. With V trimmed by 4 bases and J by 0 bases, 7 bases remained unmatched. This CDR3 contains 15 residues. The germline CDR1 and CDR2 sequences are SGHRS and YFSETQ. The CDR3: CASSRSPSGSYEQYF. The CDR3 bases are TGCGCCAGCAGCCGTTCGCCTAGCGGCTCCTACGAGCAGTACTTC.

The V and J genes are TRBV6-1 and TRBJ2-3; tentative D call: TRBD2 (5 bases). This CDR3 comprises 14 residues. V lost 8 bases and J 2 bases, leaving 14 bases between the germline ends. Germline V gene data show CDR1 as MNHNS and CDR2 as SASEGT. The CDR3 spells CASQTGTTTDTQYF. In DNA, the CDR3 is TGTGCCAGCCAAACGGGAACAACCACAGATACGCAGTATTTT.

This chain links TRBV19 with TRBJ2-3, with TRBD2 matching 13 bases. The V and J ends lost 4 bases and 6 bases, in that order; junction bases with no gene match: 7. CDR3 length equals 16 residues. Germline CDR1 is LNHDA and CDR2 is SQIVND (reference sequence). The CDR3 DNA follows: TGTGCCAGTAGTACACGGACTAGCGGGAGTCCGGATACGCAGTATTTT. Translating it yields CASSTRTSGSPDTQYF.

The DNA for the CDR3 is TGCGCCAGCTCAGGGGCTAGCTCCTACAATGAGCAGTTCTTC. As protein: CASSGASSYNEQFF. V gene TRBV5-1 combines with J gene TRBJ2-1; TRBD1 might be the D (6 bases). The CDR3 is 14 amino acids. Germline CDR1 and CDR2: SGHRS and YFSETQ. V was shortened by 7 bases and J by 0 bases, with 11 bases between the two germline ends.